The clone carrying this T cell receptor beta chain appeared a few times. Its antigen remains unidentified. Without the conserved terminal phenylalanine or tryptophan, this CDR3 likely stems from a read error. J was trimmed by 3 bases and V by 4 bases; bases with no gene match: 9. The V gene's germline CDR1 is SGHRS and CDR2 YFSETQ. The CDR3 sequence is 15 residues long. The data were obtained in a study of neurological immune-mediated disorders. Study outcomes and limitations: Whereas HTLV-1-associated myelopathy showed the most TCR clonal expansion, multiple sclerosis showed the least, with levels below those of healthy controls.

PBMCs stored at -80 C, 2 million in total, were the source of the unsorted libraries. Template-switch 5'RACE cDNA synthesis added a 10-nucleotide unique molecular identifier. TCRdb re-called the 5' RACE reads with MiXCR, one entry per CDR3 protein. The repertoire has fewer than 35,000 distinct CDR3 sequences, more than 2.5% of them found once; the top ten carry approximately 6.7%. The chain joins TRBV5-1 to TRBJ2-7, with TRBD1 identical over 8 bases. The sequence came from a young woman with multiple sclerosis. Specimen: PBMCs. The CDR3 sequence is CASSTGGTGIYEQYN. The DNA of the CDR3 is TGCGCCAGCAGCACAGGGGGGACCGGCATCTACGAGCAGTACAAC.